This T cell receptor beta chain was identified in a study of CD8 T cells in Susac syndrome. The study's findings and limits: Acknowledgment was made by the study that its TCR sequencing and HLA analysis involved a relatively small number of individuals.

It was with random hexamers that roughly 0.5 to 1 ug RNA was reverse transcribed. TCR beta CDR3 was amplified by immunoSEQ multiplex PCR. This amplification extended across 54 Vbeta and 13 Jbeta segments. MiXCR, run by TCRdb on the immunoSEQ multiplex PCR reads, gives a single entry per CDR3 protein. The sample consists of approximately 270,000 distinct CDR3 sequences, just over 90% of them appearing once. About this clonotype: Its antigen is still unknown.

This CDR3 is built from 14 residues. Germline V lookup: CDR1 SGDLS, CDR2 YYNGEE. The germline V and J ends were trimmed by 3 bases and 0 bases, with 8 bases remaining between them. The J gene is TRBJ2-3, the V gene TRBV9; the D is unclear. The sequenced sample consisted of CD4+ T cells from PBMCs. The origin of this receptor is a human donor with multiple sclerosis. This CDR3 reads CASSATSSTDTQYF. CDR3 DNA: TGTGCCAGCAGCGCGACGTCGAGCACAGATACGCAGTATTTT.